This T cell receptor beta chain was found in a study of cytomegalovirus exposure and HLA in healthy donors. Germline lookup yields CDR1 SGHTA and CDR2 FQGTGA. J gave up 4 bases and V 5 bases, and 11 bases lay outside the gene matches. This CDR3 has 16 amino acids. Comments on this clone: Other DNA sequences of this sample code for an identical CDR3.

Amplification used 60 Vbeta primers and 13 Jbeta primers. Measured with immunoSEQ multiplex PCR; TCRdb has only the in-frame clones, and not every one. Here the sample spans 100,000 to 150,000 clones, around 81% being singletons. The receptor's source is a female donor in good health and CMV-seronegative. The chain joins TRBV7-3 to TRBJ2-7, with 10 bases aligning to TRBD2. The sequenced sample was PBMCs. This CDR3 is CASSATSGTSTYEQYF. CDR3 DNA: TGTGCCAGCAGCGCCACTAGCGGGACCTCTACATACGAGCAGTACTTC.